This T cell receptor beta chain was obtained from a study of blood T cell repertoires in COVID-19. Overall study context: In each case, the material was cDNA or gDNA derived from T cells, B-cell-depleted T cells, or PBMCs.

This table comes from immunoSEQ multiplex PCR, and its TCRdb copy is limited to in-frame clones, with some not included. The sample records 200,000 to 250,000 clones, around nine tenths being singletons. This CDR3 region has 18 residues. Germline trimming cut 5 bases from V and 0 bases from J; bases unmatched to any gene: 8. CDR1 is MNHNY and CDR2 is SVGAGI in the germline V gene (reference sequence). The V call is TRBV6-6, the J call TRBJ1-5; TRBD1 matches 12 bases. The sequence was collected from a man younger than 40 who had recovered from COVID-19. Sequenced material: PBMCs or T cells enriched from blood (not recorded which). Here the CDR3 reads CASSPGTGGEYSNQPQHF. The CDR3, as DNA: TGTGCCAGCAGTCCCGGGACAGGGGGCGAATATAGCAATCAGCCCCAGCATTTT.